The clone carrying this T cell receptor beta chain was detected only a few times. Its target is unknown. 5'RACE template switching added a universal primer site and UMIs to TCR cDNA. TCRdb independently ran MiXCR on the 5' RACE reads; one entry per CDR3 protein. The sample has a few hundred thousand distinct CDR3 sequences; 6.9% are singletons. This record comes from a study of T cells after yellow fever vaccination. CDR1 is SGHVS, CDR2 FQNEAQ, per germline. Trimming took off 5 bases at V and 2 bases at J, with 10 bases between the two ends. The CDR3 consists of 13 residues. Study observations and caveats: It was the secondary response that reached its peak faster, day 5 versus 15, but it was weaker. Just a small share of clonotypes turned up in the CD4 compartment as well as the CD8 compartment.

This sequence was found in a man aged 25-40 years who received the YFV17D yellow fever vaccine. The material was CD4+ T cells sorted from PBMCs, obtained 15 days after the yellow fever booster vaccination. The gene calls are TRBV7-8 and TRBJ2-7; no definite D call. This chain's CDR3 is CASSLRKAYEQYF. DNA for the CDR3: TGTGCCAGCAGCCTCCGAAAAGCCTACGAGCAGTACTTC.